One and the same sample provided the 18 T cell receptor beta chains below, sequenced in a study of beta chain features in type 1 diabetes. The whole isolated RNA underwent reverse transcription, so sequencing captured expressed TCRB transcripts. The data were produced by immunoSEQ multiplex PCR, yet TCRdb's version contains in-frame clones alone and is incomplete. Of 60,000 to 75,000 clones listed, about three fifths were seen once; the top ten hold about 2.2%. Material for sequencing was Tregs from blood. The origin of the receptors is a woman under 30 in good health.

The chain uses TRBV6-1 and TRBJ2-1, with TRBD1 identical over 10 bases. Trimming at V came to 6 bases and at J to 9 bases, leaving 5 bases not matched to a gene. This CDR3 comprises 13 residues. CDR1 and CDR2 from the germline V gene are MNHNS and SASEGT. CDR3 in DNA: TGTGCCAGCAGCCGGGACAGGGGTCGTGAGCAGTTCTTC. This encodes CASSRDRGREQFF.

The CDR3: CASSLAVGGQGAAEQFF. The CDR3 coding sequence is TGCGCCAGCAGCTTGGCCGTAGGGGGACAGGGGGCGGCGGAGCAGTTCTTC. This chain connects TRBV5-1 to TRBJ2-1; TRBD1 matches 12 bases. The CDR3 loop spans 17 amino acids. J gave up 10 bases and V 0 bases, and 11 bases lay outside the gene matches. Per germline, CDR1 SGHRS and CDR2 YFSETQ.

DNA of the CDR3: TGTGCCAGCAGCTTCTCCAGAGGCGATGAGCAGTTCTTC. Translated: CASSFSRGDEQFF. The chain combines TRBV7-9 with TRBJ2-1, with D unclear. The germline V and J ends were trimmed by 3 bases and 8 bases, with 11 bases remaining between them. Germline assignment: CDR1 SEHNR and CDR2 FQNEAQ (reference sequence). The CDR3 sequence is 13 residues long.

The chain employs TRBV4-3 and TRBJ2-1, with TRBD2 as a possible D gene (6 bases). Trimming took 0 bases from V and 4 from J, leaving 16 bases between them. The CDR3 consists of 17 residues. Germline V lookup: CDR1 LGHNA, CDR2 YSLEER. The CDR3 sequence is CASSQDLARRAYNEQFF. The CDR3, as DNA: TGCGCCAGCAGCCAAGATCTAGCGAGAAGGGCTTACAATGAGCAGTTCTTC.

This chain links TRBV5-1 with TRBJ2-1; 10 bases are a match to TRBD2. Germline CDR1 is SGHRS and CDR2 is YFSETQ. V lost 5 bases and J lost 7; bases outside the gene matches: 12. CDR3 length: 16 residues. The CDR3 sequence: CASSFGTSVFRNEQFF. Here the CDR3 DNA reads TGCGCCAGCAGTTTCGGGACTAGCGTTTTTAGGAATGAGCAGTTCTTC.

This clone was observed a single time. The rearrangement joins TRBV4-1 to TRBJ2-7; tentative D call: TRBD2 (5 bases). Looked up from germline, CDR1 is MGHRA and CDR2 is YSYEKL. Between the trimmed V and J ends, which lost 0 bases and 2 bases, there was a span of 11 bases. This CDR3 is built from 15 residues. The CDR3 sequence: CASSQERALTYEQYF. The CDR3 nucleotides read TGCGCCAGCAGCCAAGAGAGGGCTTTAACCTACGAGCAGTACTTC.

This clone was observed a handful of times. This chain uses TRBV6-6 with TRBJ2-7; a possible D gene is TRBD1 (5 bases). Trimming stripped 0 bases from V and 3 bases from J, with 9 bases between. The germline V gene has CDR1 MNHNY and CDR2 SVGAGI (reference sequence). The CDR3 has 14 residues. The CDR3 sequence: CASSYSRVDYEQYF. The CDR3 coding sequence is TGTGCCAGCAGTTACTCCAGGGTGGACTACGAGCAGTACTTC.

This clone showed up just a few times. The DNA of the CDR3 is TGTGCCTGGAGGGGGCCCCTTGCTTTCTTT. Translating gives CAWRGPLAFF. The rearrangement joins TRBV30 to TRBJ1-1; possible D gene TRBD1, 5 bases. Trimming took 3 bases from V and 11 from J, leaving 10 bases between them. The germline CDR1 and CDR2 sequences are GTSNPN and SVGIG (reference sequence). The CDR3 is 10 residues long.

The chain combines TRBV11-2 with TRBJ2-1; D is ambiguous. V lost 5 bases to trimming and J lost 7 bases, with 9 bases between them. This CDR3 has 12 amino acids. Germline V gene data show CDR1 as SGHAT and CDR2 as FQNNGV. In DNA form, the CDR3 reads TGTGCCAGCAGCACTCCAGGAAATGAGCAGTTCTTC. This encodes CASSTPGNEQFF.

V usage is TRBV19 and J usage is TRBJ2-1; D is unresolved. The CDR3 sequence is 11 residues long. V lost 0 bases and J lost 10, with 4 bases in between. The germline V gene encodes CDR1 LNHDA and CDR2 SQIVND (reference sequence). The CDR3: CASSIELEQFF. In DNA form, the CDR3 reads TGTGCCAGTAGTATAGAACTGGAGCAGTTCTTC. Looking up the rest from reference TRBV19 and TRBJ2-1 gives the full variable domain: DGGITQSPKYLFRKEGQNVTLSCEQNLNHDAMYWYRQDPGQGLRLIYYSQIVNDFQKGDIAEGYSVSREKKESFPLTVTSAQKNPTAFYLCASSIELEQFFGPGTRLTVL.

In its sample, this clone was seen a few times. This chain links TRBV5-6 with TRBJ2-1, with D possibly matching TRBD1 (5 bases). The CDR3 length is 15 residues. The V gene's germline CDR1 is SGHDT and CDR2 YYEEEE. Trimming shortened V by 0 bases and J by 5 bases, and 12 bases separated the two germline ends. CDR3 loop: CASSLVGQGNNEQFF. Here the CDR3 DNA reads TGTGCCAGCAGCTTGGTAGGGCAGGGAAACAATGAGCAGTTCTTC. Supplemented by reference TRBV5-6 and TRBJ2-1, the full variable domain reads DAGVTQSPTHLIKTRGQQVTLRCSPKSGHDTVSWYQQALGQGPQFIFQYYEEEERQRGNFPDRFSGHQFPNYSSELNVNALLLGDSALYLCASSLVGQGNNEQFFGPGTRLTVL.

The rearrangement joins TRBV30 to TRBJ2-3, with 9 bases aligning to TRBD1. The CDR3 consists of 17 residues. Trimming removed 1 base from V and 0 bases from J; junction bases left unmatched: 8. Germline assignment: CDR1 GTSNPN and CDR2 SVGIG (reference sequence). CDR3 DNA: TGTGCCTGGAGTGGAGGGACAGGGAGATTTAGCACAGATACGCAGTATTTT. Encoded protein: CAWSGGTGRFSTDTQYF.

The J gene is TRBJ2-1, the V gene TRBV4-3, with D perhaps matching TRBD2 (6 bases). V lost 3 bases, J lost 0 bases, and 6 bases lay in between. The CDR3 covers 14 residues. Germline V CDR1 and CDR2: LGHNA, YSLEER. The CDR3 loop reads CASSQGGSYNEQFF. CDR3 in DNA: TGCGCCAGCAGCCAGGGGGGCTCCTACAATGAGCAGTTCTTC.

In its sample, this clone was seen a few times. V is TRBV5-4 and J is TRBJ2-5, with TRBD2 as a possible D gene (6 bases). Germline loops: CDR1 SGHNT, CDR2 YYREEE (reference sequence). The V and J ends lost 1 base and 2 bases respectively, with 12 bases between them. The CDR3 runs 15 residues. The CDR3 spells CASSLRTGTQETQYF. The CDR3 coding sequence is TGTGCCAGCAGCTTGCGTACGGGGACTCAAGAGACCCAGTACTTC.

The genes are TRBV27 and TRBJ2-1; a weak D match, TRBD2 (7 bases). The CDR3 runs to 17 residues. Germline V gene sequence: CDR1 MNHEY, CDR2 SMNVEV (reference sequence). Trimming removed 7 bases from V and 3 bases from J, with 22 bases in between. As DNA, the CDR3 is TGTGCCAGCAAAAGGGGGGTGCGGGTAGCGGGCTACAATGAGCAGTTCTTC. This translates into CASKRGVRVAGYNEQFF.

This clone occurred once. The V and J genes are TRBV9 and TRBJ2-3, with D perhaps TRBD2 (5 bases). This CDR3 region has 13 residues. The ends were cut back, 3 bases at V and 4 bases at J, with 9 bases in the middle. CDR1 and CDR2 (germline): SGDLS, YYNGEE. The CDR3 spells CASSAGSADTQYF. Here the CDR3 DNA reads TGTGCCAGCAGCGCGGGGAGTGCAGATACGCAGTATTTT.

The chain uses TRBV6-6 and TRBJ1-1, with D unclear. V gave up 1 base and J gave up 7 bases, with 10 bases separating them. CDR1 is MNHNY and CDR2 is SVGAGI in the germline V gene (reference sequence). The CDR3 is 13 amino acids. CDR3 sequence (DNA): TGTGCCAGCAGTTACTTAAGTAGAGGTGAAGCTTTCTTT. Translating gives CASSYLSRGEAFF.

The chain links TRBV7-6 to TRBJ1-1; D not certain. Germline V gene data show CDR1 as SGHVS and CDR2 as FNYEAQ. There are 15 residues in the CDR3. With 4 bases removed from V and 4 bases from J, the gap between germline ends came to 16 bases. CDR3 DNA sequence: TGTGCCAGCAGCTCAGAGGATACACGGTTCACTGAAGCTTTCTTT. This gives the protein CASSSEDTRFTEAFF. Variable domain in full (rest from reference TRBV7-6 and TRBJ1-1): GAGVSQSPRYKVTKRGQDVALRCDPISGHVSLYWYRQALGQGPEFLTYFNYEAQQDKSGLPNDRFSAERPEGSISTLTIQRTEQRDSAMYRCASSSEDTRFTEAFFGQGTRLTVV.